Listed here are 26 T cell receptor beta chains from one sample, sequenced in a study of tumor-infiltrating lymphocytes in primary liver carcinoma. The source of the blood RNA was unsorted whole blood, and germline DNA was extracted as well. The researchers produced TCR beta cDNA from 500 ng total RNA with a constant-region primer. Three nested multiplex PCR rounds, a slightly modified ARM-PCR, produced the libraries for TCR beta. Use of TRBV1-TRBV30 forward primers with a C-beta reverse primer characterized the first two PCR rounds, which lasted approximately 11 cycles each. TCRdb independently ran MiXCR on the multiplex PCR reads; one entry per CDR3 protein. The sample lists approximately 310,000 distinct CDR3 sequences, 55% to 65% occurring once. The sequenced material came from peripheral blood. The receptors derive from a man in his forties with primary liver carcinoma and hepatitis B virus infection.

In this sample, this clonotype turned up once. The gene calls are TRBV29-1 and TRBJ2-5; 7 bases map to TRBD1. The CDR3 sequence is 12 residues long. V lost 6 bases and J lost 4; bases outside the gene matches: 5. CDR1 is SQVTM and CDR2 is ANQGSEA in the germline V gene. The CDR3 reads CSVGTVGETQYF. The CDR3 bases are TGCAGCGTCGGGACAGTCGGAGAGACCCAGTACTTC.

Many counts were recorded for this clonotype. The chain links TRBV6-5 to TRBJ2-1; the D is unclear. CDR1 is MNHEY, CDR2 SVGAGI, per germline. V lost 7 bases and J 4 bases, leaving 17 bases between the germline ends. There are 15 residues in the CDR3. DNA of the CDR3: TGTGCCAGCACCCTGACTCCTACCAATTACAATGAGCAGTTCTTC. Its translation: CASTLTPTNYNEQFF.

Remarks on this clonotype: Sequence at one end of the junction differs from germline and may be a read error. The chain links TRBV29-1 to TRBJ2-5; TRBD2 agrees at 11 bases. Germline V lookup: CDR1 SQVTM, CDR2 ANQGSEA. This CDR3 is 14 amino acids long. For the CDR3, the DNA is TGCAGCGCCGGGGGGACTAGCGGAGCCGGGACCCAGCACTTC. This translates into CSAGGTSGAGTQHF.

On this clonotype itself: A much bigger clone sits one base away, suggesting this may be a read error. V is TRBV4-2 and J is TRBJ2-3; tentative D call: TRBD2 (6 bases). This CDR3 is 17 amino acids long. V was pared by 0 bases and J by 3 bases, with 16 bases between. Looked up from germline, CDR1 is LGHNA and CDR2 is YNFKEQ. The CDR3: CASSQDSGGIRTDTQYF. For the CDR3, the DNA is TGTGCCAGCAGCCAAGATTCCGGCGGGATAAGGACAGATACGCAGTATTTT.

The genes are TRBV6-1 and TRBJ2-5; 9 bases agree with TRBD2. The V segment lost 6 bases and the J segment 1 base; nucleotides outside the gene matches: 6. This CDR3 region has 15 residues. Germline-derived CDR1 and CDR2 are MNHNS and SASEGT. The CDR3 coding sequence is TGTGCCAGCAGCGATCAAGCGGGGGGCCAAGAGACCCAGTACTTC. Its protein is CASSDQAGGQETQYF.

A note on this clonotype: One end of the junction does not line up with germline, which may come from a read error. The chain links TRBV4-2 to TRBJ2-2, with 7 bases that match TRBD1. Germline V gene lookup returns CDR1 LGHNA and CDR2 YNFKEQ. This CDR3 has 13 amino acids. In nucleotides, the CDR3 is TGTGACAGCAGCCAACAGGGGACCGGGGAACTGTTTTTT. It specifies CDSSQQGTGELFF.

This clonotype has more than one count but fewer than ten. The J gene is TRBJ2-1, the V gene TRBV2, with D perhaps matching TRBD1 (6 bases). The germline CDR1 and CDR2 sequences are SNHLY and FYNNEI. The CDR3 covers 12 residues. Trimming cost V 2 bases and J 8 bases, with 7 bases left between them. The CDR3 DNA is TGTGCCAGCAGTGAACAGGGGCATGAGCAGTTCTTC. The encoded protein is CASSEQGHEQFF.

Of note for this clonotype: This may be a read error: a much more frequent sequence differs by one nucleotide. The chain is built from TRBV5-1 and TRBJ2-2; D is possibly TRBD2 (6 bases). The CDR3 totals 16 residues. Germline CDR1 reads SGHRS; CDR2 reads YFSETQ. Trimming cost V 0 bases and J 6 bases, with 15 bases left between them. CDR3 region: CASSLDTRTGAGELFF. Written as DNA, the CDR3 is TGCGCCAGCAGCTTGGACACCCGAACGGGAGCCGGGGAGCTGTTTTTT. The whole variable domain, remainder taken from reference TRBV5-1 and TRBJ2-2, is KAGVTQTPRYLIKTRGQQVTLSCSPISGHRSVSWYQQTPGQGLQFLFEYFSETQRNKGNFPGRFSGRQFSNSRSEMNVSTLELGDSALYLCASSLDTRTGAGELFFGEGSRLTVL.

This clonotype was detected many times. The chain links TRBV5-4 to TRBJ1-5; no definite D call. Trimming shortened V by 0 bases and J by 5 bases, and 6 bases separated the two germline ends. The CDR3 length is 13 residues. Germline CDR1 reads SGHNT; CDR2 reads YYREEE (reference sequence). CDR3 region: CASSLDGDQPQHF. The CDR3 DNA is TGTGCCAGCAGCTTGGACGGGGATCAGCCCCAGCATTTT.

The CDR3 nucleotides read TGTGCCAGTAGGGGCAGGGGAGGTTGGGGGACCCAAGAGACCCAGTACTTC. It yields the protein CASRGRGGWGTQETQYF. J is TRBJ2-5 and V is TRBV25-1; perhaps D is TRBD1 or TRBD2 (6 bases each). The V and J ends lost 9 bases and 1 base respectively, with 24 bases between them. This CDR3 spans 17 amino acids. Germline values: CDR1 MGHDK, CDR2 SYGVNS. The whole variable domain, filled in from reference TRBV25-1 and TRBJ2-5, reads EADIYQTPRYLVIGTGKKITLECSQTMGHDKMYWYQQDPGMELHLIHYSYGVNSTEKGDLSSESTVSRIRTEHFPLTLESARPSHTSQYLCASRGRGGWGTQETQYFGPGTRLLVL.

This clonotype was seen a handful of times. The chain carries TRBV30 and TRBJ2-7, with D possibly matching TRBD1 (6 bases). Deletions cut 5 bases from V and 0 bases from J, with 11 bases between. Germline CDR1 GTSNPN, CDR2 SVGIG (reference sequence). The CDR3 consists of 13 residues. CDR3: CAWDRLNSYEQYF. CDR3 DNA: TGTGCCTGGGACAGGTTAAACTCCTACGAGCAGTACTTC.

Details on this clonotype: This may be a read error: a much more frequent sequence differs by one nucleotide. V is TRBV29-1 and J is TRBJ2-7; D may be TRBD1 or TRBD2 (5 bases each). Trimming pared 2 bases from V and 4 bases from J, leaving 9 bases between. Germline V CDR1 and CDR2: SQVTM, ANQGSEA. The CDR3 covers 12 residues. CDR3 sequence (DNA): TGCAGCGTTGAATGGGGGAGATACGAGCAGTACTTC. It translates to CSVEWGRYEQYF.

This clonotype was found once. Given the absence of the conserved phenylalanine or tryptophan at the CDR3 end, a read error is likely. V gene TRBV12-3 or TRBV12-4 combines with J gene TRBJ2-2, with unresolved D. The CDR3 is 14 amino acids. CDR3 nucleotide sequence: TGTGTCAGCAGTTTAAGTGTGGGTATCGGGGAGCTGTTTCTT. Protein: CVSSLSVGIGELFL.

About this clonotype: This clone may be a read error of a much larger clone one base away. The CDR3 reads CASGWGTGDPNEQLF. The CDR3 nucleotides read TGTGCTAGTGGTTGGGGGACAGGGGACCCCAATGAGCAGTTATTC. The chain combines TRBV12-5 with TRBJ2-1; TRBD1 matches 10 bases. CDR3 length: 15 amino acids. Germline V gene data show CDR1 as LGHNT and CDR2 as FRNRAP.

Points on this clonotype: An end of the junction differs from the germline gene, which may be a read error. The V and J genes are TRBV29-1 and TRBJ1-2; TRBD1 is a possible D gene (5 bases). The germline V gene has CDR1 SQVTM and CDR2 ANQGSEA. This CDR3 is built from 11 residues. This CDR3 is CIDDSGYGYTF. The CDR3 DNA is TGCATCGACGACAGCGGCTATGGCTACACCTTT.

This clonotype appeared a few times. This chain uses TRBV4-2 with TRBJ2-3, with 12 bases identical to TRBD2. The germline gives CDR1 LGHNA, CDR2 YNFKEQ. V shed 1 base and J 2 bases; nucleotides not matched to a gene: 19. This CDR3 comprises 22 residues. The CDR3 spells CASSQAESGTSGFSTATDTQYF. CDR3 DNA: TGTGCCAGCAGCCAAGCTGAATCCGGGACTAGCGGGTTCTCCACCGCCACAGATACGCAGTATTTT.

This clonotype has at least ten counts. This chain uses TRBV6-2 or TRBV6-3 with TRBJ1-1; D unclear. Germline lookup yields CDR1 MNHEY and CDR2 SVGEGT. The CDR3 covers 11 residues. The V end was cut by 8 bases, the J end by 8 bases, with 12 bases between. CDR3 in DNA: TGTGCCAGCCTGGGCGTCGAAGAAGCTTTCTTT. Translation: CASLGVEEAFF.

The gene calls are TRBV11-2 and TRBJ2-7, with D perhaps TRBD1 (6 bases). CDR3 size: 16 residues. Trimming removed 1 base at V and 7 bases at J, with 20 bases between. Germline assignment: CDR1 SGHAT and CDR2 FQNNGV. The CDR3 DNA follows: TGTGCCAGCAGCTTAGTTGGGGGCCCCTTTGACTATGAGCAGTACTTC. Its translation: CASSLVGGPFDYEQYF.

The chain uses TRBV28 and TRBJ1-4; D ambiguous. The CDR3 spans 16 residues. Germline V gives CDR1 MDHEN, CDR2 SYDVKM. V was cut by 3 bases and J by 8 bases, with 19 bases left in between. The CDR3 reads CASSFQSGAINEKLFF. CDR3 nucleotides: TGTGCCAGCAGTTTCCAGAGCGGTGCGATTAACGAAAAACTGTTTTTT.

A word on this clonotype: A much larger clone sits a single nucleotide away, making a read error possible. The CDR3 end shows no conserved phenylalanine or tryptophan, and so a read error is likely. The CDR3 DNA sequence: TGTGCCAGCAGCCTACCGGGACAGTCCTACGAGCAGTACTAC. This gives the protein CASSLPGQSYEQYY. The V gene is TRBV28, the J gene TRBJ2-7, with TRBD1 matching over 7 bases. Germline loops: CDR1 MDHEN, CDR2 SYDVKM. V lost 6 bases, J lost 1 base, and 6 bases stayed unmatched. This CDR3 contains 14 residues.

The V gene is TRBV10-3, the J gene TRBJ2-3; 13 nucleotides match TRBD2. The length of the CDR3 is 16 residues. V lost 2 bases and J lost 8; bases outside the gene matches: 7. The V gene's germline CDR1 is ENHRY and CDR2 SYGVKD. CDR3 coding DNA: TGTGCCATCAGTGAGAAGACTAGCGGGAGGACCGGTACGCAGTATTTT. It translates to CAISEKTSGRTGTQYF.

Regarding this clonotype: A much larger clone differs by one base, so this may be a read error. This sequence joins TRBV6-2 or TRBV6-3 and TRBJ1-2; no clear D gene. V was trimmed by 6 bases and J by 6 bases, leaving 14 bases between them. There are 13 residues in the CDR3. Germline loops: CDR1 MNHEY, CDR2 SVGEGT. CDR3 coding DNA: TGTGCCAGCAGCAACGGCCCCATCGATGGCTACACCTTC. It specifies CASSNGPIDGYTF.

This clonotype was recorded many times. The J gene is TRBJ1-5, the V gene TRBV12-3 or TRBV12-4; perhaps TRBD1 as D (5 bases). With 1 base removed from V and 5 bases from J, the gap between germline ends came to 9 bases. There are 14 residues in the CDR3. This CDR3 reads CASSLDQGHQPQHF. In DNA form, the CDR3 reads TGTGCCAGCAGTTTAGACCAGGGCCATCAGCCCCAGCATTTT.

In its sample, this clonotype was seen once. A clone one base away is much larger, so this may be a read error. The V and J genes are TRBV12-3 or TRBV12-4 and TRBJ2-3; no clear D. The CDR3 spans 13 residues. The CDR3 DNA reads as TGTGCCAGCAGTTTACTCTTGGAACTCGAAAGTCATTTT. Amino acids: CASSLLLELESHF.

A word on this clonotype: A much larger clone differs by one base, so this may be a read error. The chain combines TRBV4-2 with TRBJ1-3; 7 nucleotides agree with TRBD1. CDR3 length: 17 amino acids. Germline values: CDR1 LGHNA, CDR2 YNFKEQ. CDR3 bases: TGTGCCAGCAGCCAAGCGACAGGGACCAGCTCTGGAAACACCACATATTTT. Its protein product is CASSQATGTSSGNTTYF.

As for this clonotype: A much more abundant neighbour one base away suggests this may be a read error. The rearrangement links TRBV29-1 to TRBJ2-1; unclear D gene. Trimming removed 7 bases from V and 6 bases from J, with 13 bases in between. Germline values: CDR1 SQVTM, CDR2 ANQGSEA. CDR3 size: 12 residues. In DNA, the CDR3 is TGCAGCGCCATAACTAACGTCAATGAGCAGTTCTTC. The encoded protein is CSAITNVNEQFF.